This TCR beta chain was documented in a study of T cells in Graves' hyperthyroidism and ophthalmopathy. Across the study: Staff took peripheral blood when the initial diagnosis was made, before any treatment began. Whole-study findings and limits: Ophthalmopathy got predicted by the model a median about six months before its onset.

Diagnoses used clinical symptoms, serum thyroxine and TRAb, thyroid ultrasound and orbital computed tomography. The authors obtained PBMCs from over 7.5 ml of fresh peripheral blood. Researchers amplified the TCR beta CDR3 regions from RNA transcripts. In the first-round RT-PCR of the TCR CDR3, the HTBI primer set was used. Via MiXCR, TCRdb re-called the multiplex PCR reads, giving one row per CDR3 protein. In the table there are around 360,000 distinct CDR3 sequences, roughly 15% of which are singletons. This clonotype turned up a few times. Its target is not known. Material: blood. This TCR was sampled from a woman in her sixties or seventies with Graves' ophthalmopathy.

The CDR3 region is CASSIDRNGDEQFF. In DNA, the CDR3 is TGTGCCAGTAGTATAGATAGGAACGGCGATGAGCAGTTCTTC. The chain joins TRBV19 to TRBJ2-1; D remains ambiguous. The CDR3 has 14 residues. Germline loops: CDR1 LNHDA, CDR2 SQIVND (reference sequence). Trimming removed 0 bases at V and 8 bases at J, with 11 bases between.